This T cell receptor beta chain derives from a study of blood T cell repertoires in COVID-19. Study-wide context: PBMCs, B-cell-depleted T cells, or T cells were the source of the cDNA or gDNA that made up the material.

This CDR3 comprises 15 residues. Germline V gene data show CDR1 as SNHLY and CDR2 as FYNNEI. Trimming took off 4 bases at V and 5 bases at J, with 17 bases between the two ends. Data came from immunoSEQ multiplex PCR; TCRdb stores just in-frame clones and leaves some out. The data hold approximately 260,000 clones, with about 93% observed a single time. The study recruited people aged about 18 to 95 years across approximately 25 US areas. J is TRBJ2-5 and V is TRBV2, with D possibly TRBD1 on 5 matching bases. This clonotype was sampled from a woman younger than 35 who had recovered from COVID-19. The source material was PBMCs or T cells enriched from blood (not recorded which). The CDR3: CASSVEGVVGETQYF. The CDR3 DNA is TGTGCCAGCAGTGTGGAAGGGGTGGTAGGGGAGACCCAGTACTTC.